These 24 T cell receptor beta chains originate from one sample sequenced in a study of blood T cell repertoires in COVID-19. Using immunoSEQ multiplex PCR, the repertoire was profiled, and TCRdb retains in-frame clones only, with some absent. The data contain about 220,000 clones, around 81% of them singletons. The sequenced sample was peripheral blood. The receptors shown here come from a human donor in a cohort sampled during active COVID-19.

The V and J genes are TRBV6-5 and TRBJ1-1; D gene ambiguous. CDR1 and CDR2 from the germline V gene are MNHEY and SVGAGI. This CDR3 region has 15 residues. V lost 3 bases and J lost 1, with 12 bases in between. CDR3 bases: TGTGCCAGCAGTTATCTGAGGTTCCAGAACACTGAAGCTTTCTTT. Translating gives CASSYLRFQNTEAFF.

This sequence joins TRBV7-9 and TRBJ1-1; TRBD1 is a possible D gene (5 bases). Germline V gene sequence: CDR1 SEHNR, CDR2 FQNEAQ (reference sequence). The CDR3 runs to 17 residues. V shed 5 bases and J shed 3 bases, with 22 bases lying between them. CDR3 sequence: CASSRGRGLREDTEAFF. The DNA for the CDR3 is TGTGCCAGCAGCCGGGGCCGGGGTCTCCGGGAGGACACTGAAGCTTTCTTT.

The sample holds one count of this clone. V usage is TRBV9 and J usage is TRBJ1-1; no definite D call. Germline V gene lookup returns CDR1 SGDLS and CDR2 YYNGEE. With 1 base removed from V and 2 bases from J, the gap between germline ends came to 6 bases. CDR3 length: 13 amino acids. The DNA for the CDR3 is TGTGCCAGCAGCGTATCCGTTAACACTGAAGCTTTCTTT. This translates into CASSVSVNTEAFF. The whole variable domain, remainder taken from reference TRBV9 and TRBJ1-1, is DSGVTQTPKHLITATGQRVTLRCSPRSGDLSVYWYQQSLDQGLQFLIQYYNGEERAKGNILERFSAQQFPDLHSELNLSSLELGDSALYFCASSVSVNTEAFFGQGTRLTVV.

The DNA of the CDR3 is TGCGCCAGCAGCCTTCCAGAAAACACTGAAGCTTTCTTT. Translation: CASSLPENTEAFF. The J gene is TRBJ1-1, the V gene TRBV4-1; D is undetermined. Trimming shortened V by 4 bases and J by 2 bases, and 8 bases separated the two germline ends. The CDR3 runs to 13 residues. From germline, CDR1 is MGHRA and CDR2 YSYEKL.

V and J are TRBV11-3 and TRBJ1-1; D not certain. Germline CDR1 is SGHNT and CDR2 is YENEEA. The length of the CDR3 is 15 residues. V shed 4 bases and J shed 3 bases, with 15 bases lying between them. The DNA of the CDR3 is TGTGCCAGCAGCTCCGCCGCGGGGATTGACACTGAAGCTTTCTTT. As protein: CASSSAAGIDTEAFF.

J is TRBJ1-2 and V is TRBV25-1; D gene unclear. This CDR3 is 12 amino acids long. CDR1 and CDR2 from the germline V gene are MGHDK and SYGVNS. V was clipped by 0 bases and J by 7 bases, with 6 bases between them. CDR3 sequence (DNA): TGTGCCAGCAGTGAATATATTCGTGGCTACACCTTC. Protein: CASSEYIRGYTF.

The chain uses TRBV6-5 and TRBJ2-2; 7 positions agree with TRBD1. Germline lookup yields CDR1 MNHEY and CDR2 SVGAGI. V gave up 5 bases and J gave up 1 base; unmatched junction bases: 1. CDR3 length equals 14 residues. The CDR3 sequence is CASSTGVNTGELFF. The CDR3 DNA is TGTGCCAGCAGTACAGGGGTGAACACCGGGGAGCTGTTTTTT.

This chain uses TRBV18 with TRBJ2-5; D perhaps matches TRBD1 (6 bases). The CDR3 is 14 residues long. V shed 0 bases and J shed 4 bases, with 9 bases lying between them. Looked up from germline, CDR1 is KGHSH and CDR2 is LQKENI. CDR3 in DNA: TGTGCCAGCTCACCACCGACACAGGGAGAGACCCAGTACTTC. Translation gives CASSPPTQGETQYF.

This clone was found a few times. The chain combines TRBV2 with TRBJ1-5; the match to TRBD1 covers 8 bases. Trimming removed 5 bases from V and 5 bases from J; junction bases left unmatched: 5. Germline CDR1 reads SNHLY; CDR2 reads FYNNEI. The CDR3 covers 14 residues. This chain's CDR3 is CASSSDRGDQPQHF. The CDR3, as DNA: TGTGCCAGCAGTTCCGACAGGGGTGATCAGCCCCAGCATTTT.

In this sample, this clone turned up once. The chain carries TRBV5-1 and TRBJ1-6; perhaps TRBD1 as D (6 bases). V was trimmed by 1 base and J by 5 bases, leaving 10 bases between them. The CDR3 totals 15 residues. Germline V gene data show CDR1 as SGHRS and CDR2 as YFSETQ. The DNA for the CDR3 is TGCGCCAGCAGCTTGTTGACAGGAAATAATTCACCCCTCCACTTT. Translation: CASSLLTGNNSPLHF.

The chain recombines TRBV19 with TRBJ2-7; TRBD2 matches 10 bases. The J segment lost 6 bases and the V segment lost 4 bases, leaving 3 bases of the junction unmatched. Germline values: CDR1 LNHDA, CDR2 SQIVND (reference sequence). The CDR3 contains 13 residues. The CDR3 reads CASSTSGRGEQYF. The CDR3 coding sequence is TGTGCCAGTAGTACGAGCGGGAGGGGCGAGCAGTACTTC.

This rearrangement joins TRBV19 to TRBJ2-2; 13 bases are a match to TRBD2. The CDR3 is 19 residues long. V shed 5 bases, J shed 1 base, and the junction held 10 bases outside the gene matches. Germline CDR1 reads LNHDA; CDR2 reads SQIVND (reference sequence). CDR3 loop: CASSSQRLAGGWNTGELFF. CDR3 sequence (DNA): TGTGCCAGTAGTTCCCAGAGACTAGCGGGGGGCTGGAACACCGGGGAGCTGTTTTTT.

This clone was seen a handful of times. V gene TRBV5-5 combines with J gene TRBJ2-5; perhaps TRBD1 as D (6 bases). Trimming left V 4 bases short and J 2 bases short, with 9 bases between. Germline loops: CDR1 SGHKS, CDR2 YYEKEE (reference sequence). CDR3 length equals 13 residues. CDR3 in amino acids: CASSQGGQETQYF. The CDR3 DNA reads as TGTGCCAGCAGCCAAGGGGGTCAAGAGACCCAGTACTTC.

The chain's CDR3 is CASGVTTGRTGELFF. In nucleotides, the CDR3 is TGCGCCAGCGGGGTGACAACAGGCCGGACCGGGGAGCTGTTTTTT. This rearrangement joins TRBV4-1 to TRBJ2-2, with D possibly matching TRBD1 (5 bases). The CDR3 has 15 amino acids. CDR1 is MGHRA, CDR2 YSYEKL, per germline. Trimming removed 8 bases from V and 5 bases from J, with 18 bases in between.

This clone was detected a few times. The chain is built from TRBV4-3 and TRBJ1-6; 7 bases map to TRBD1. V shed 4 bases and J 5 bases; nucleotides not matched to a gene: 2. The CDR3 has 14 amino acids. Germline V gene lookup returns CDR1 LGHNA and CDR2 YSLEER. CDR3: CASSPGQNNSPLHF. CDR3 DNA: TGCGCCAGCAGCCCGGGACAGAATAATTCACCCCTCCACTTT.

This chain links TRBV5-1 with TRBJ2-7; 9 bases agree with TRBD1. CDR1 and CDR2 (germline): SGHRS, YFSETQ. The CDR3 extends over 14 amino acids. V shed 4 bases and J 4 bases; nucleotides not matched to a gene: 6. CDR3 sequence: CASSPDRGGYEQYF. The CDR3 DNA follows: TGCGCCAGCAGCCCGGACAGGGGAGGGTACGAGCAGTACTTC.

J is TRBJ2-5 and V is TRBV5-4, with 7 bases identical to TRBD2. V trimming: 0 bases; J trimming: 5 bases; junction bases outside the gene matches: 7. The germline CDR1 and CDR2 sequences are SGHNT and YYREEE (reference sequence). The CDR3 has 15 amino acids. The CDR3 sequence is CASSLAGEGRETQYF. The CDR3 DNA follows: TGTGCCAGCAGCTTGGCGGGGGAGGGCCGGGAGACCCAGTACTTC.

The rearrangement joins TRBV18 to TRBJ2-3; weak D call: TRBD2 (6 bases). Trimming shortened V by 2 bases and J by 0 bases, and 12 bases separated the two germline ends. CDR1 and CDR2 from the germline V gene are KGHSH and LQKENI. The CDR3 has 16 residues. CDR3 sequence (DNA): TGTGCCAGCTCACCAACCAGGGACTCTAGCACAGATACGCAGTATTTT. Its protein is CASSPTRDSSTDTQYF.

V and J are TRBV28 and TRBJ2-5, with 8 bases matching TRBD2. Germline CDR1 reads MDHEN; CDR2 reads SYDVKM. Trimming cost V 6 bases and J 0 bases; bases outside gene matches: 6. The CDR3 consists of 15 residues. The CDR3 DNA follows: TGTGCCAGCAGAAACCCGGGACTAGACCAAGAGACCCAGTACTTC. Amino acids: CASRNPGLDQETQYF.

This chain links TRBV7-9 with TRBJ1-6; D is ambiguous. The CDR3 is 15 amino acids. In germline, CDR1 is SEHNR, CDR2 FQNEAQ (reference sequence). The V and J ends lost 4 bases and 9 bases respectively, with 16 bases between them. CDR3 in amino acids: CASSWSFSGSSPLHF. DNA for the CDR3: TGTGCCAGCAGCTGGTCCTTTAGCGGCAGTTCACCCCTCCACTTT.

The CDR3 nucleotides are TGTGCCACCAGGGGGGGGATCACAGATACGCAGTATTTT. This gives the protein CATRGGITDTQYF. V is TRBV24-1 and J is TRBJ2-3, with 7 bases lining up with TRBD2. CDR3 length: 13 residues. The ends lost 7 bases at V and 2 bases at J; junction bases unmatched: 2. CDR1 is KGHDR, CDR2 SFDVKD, per germline.

CDR3 bases: TGTGCCAGCAGTTTCTCGGCGGGAGGGATTCCCTACGAGCAGTACTTC. As protein: CASSFSAGGIPYEQYF. The V gene is TRBV27, the J gene TRBJ2-7; 9 bases agree with TRBD2. Germline CDR1 and CDR2: MNHEY and SMNVEV (reference sequence). CDR3 size: 16 residues. The V gene end was trimmed by 3 bases and the J gene end by 2 bases; junction bases not matched to a gene: 8.

The rearrangement joins TRBV5-1 to TRBJ1-1; D call uncertain. This CDR3 has 14 amino acids. Germline-derived CDR1 and CDR2 are SGHRS and YFSETQ. The V end was cut by 0 bases, the J end by 1 base, with 7 bases between. In DNA, the CDR3 is TGCGCCAGCAGCTTGGACTCCCCGAACACTGAAGCTTTCTTT. Protein: CASSLDSPNTEAFF.

The chain recombines TRBV12-5 with TRBJ1-1; D remains unclear. CDR1 is LGHNT and CDR2 is FRNRAP in the germline V gene. The CDR3 runs to 13 residues. V lost 7 bases and J 7 bases, leaving 16 bases between the germline ends. CDR3 DNA: TGTGCTAGTGCCTCTTTGTTGGCGGGTGAAGCTTTCTTT. Protein sequence: CASASLLAGEAFF.